These T cell receptor beta chains were read from a single sample in a study of OX40 agonist ivuxolimab in advanced cancers. The assay was immunoSEQ multiplex PCR, and TCRdb's table has in-frame clones only and misses some. Of about 55,000 clones listed, 82% are singletons. Sequencing was performed on CD4+ or CD8+ T cells sorted from blood, taken in a trial of the OX40 agonist ivuxolimab. The receptor source for this set is an adult with an advanced solid tumor such as melanoma, head and neck, liver or kidney cancer. Both conserved end residues are part of each CDR3. D genes are given only for firm matches. Size is omitted from some rows. Given values are once, few, many or a class for expanded clones.

d_gene	len	v_gene	j_gene	abundance	CDR3nt	CDR3aa
TRBD1	18	TRBV7-3	TRBJ1-1	few	TGTGCCAGCAGCTTTCACTCGGGACAGGGGAGGTCGAACACTGAAGCTTTCTTT	CASSFHSGQGRSNTEAFF
-	12	TRBV29-1	TRBJ1-2	-	TGCAGCGTCGGGGAGGGGAGCTATGGCTACACCTTC	CSVGEGSYGYTF
-	13	TRBV6-5	TRBJ1-1	-	TGTGCCAGCAGTTCCTCCCTGTTCCCTGAAGCTTTCTTT	CASSSSLFPEAFF
TRBD1	15	TRBV4-1	TRBJ1-3	once	TGCGCCAGCAGCCGCGGACAGGGCTCTGGAAACACCATATATTTT	CASSRGQGSGNTIYF
TRBD1	17	TRBV5-1	TRBJ2-7	-	TGCGCCAGCAGCTCAACGACCCGGGACAGCAACTCCTACGAGCAGTACTTC	CASSSTTRDSNSYEQYF
-	15	TRBV19	TRBJ1-4	-	TGTGCCAGTAGTCCAACACCGGCAACTAATGAAAAACTGTTTTTT	CASSPTPATNEKLFF
-	13	TRBV10-3	TRBJ1-1	-	TGTGCCATCAGTGTCGCAGAGGGCACTGAAGCTTTCTTT	CAISVAEGTEAFF
-	14	TRBV9	TRBJ2-2	-	TGTGCCAGCAGCGTAGTACAGAACACCGGGGAGCTGTTTTTT	CASSVVQNTGELFF
-	16	TRBV5-1	TRBJ2-2	many	TGCGCCAGCAGCTCAGGCTACCGTCCTAACACCGGGGAGCTGTTTTTT	CASSSGYRPNTGELFF
TRBD2	16	TRBV18	TRBJ2-5	-	TGTGCCAGCTCACCCCCAGCGGGACGTATTCAAGAGACCCAGTACTTC	CASSPPAGRIQETQYF
TRBD1	17	TRBV7-2	TRBJ1-3	-	TGTGCCAGCAGCCCCAAGACAGGGGGCACCTCTGGAAACACCATATATTTT	CASSPKTGGTSGNTIYF
-	14	TRBV7-2	TRBJ2-7	-	TGTGCCAGCAGCTTACAGGGCAGCTCCTACGAGCAGTACTTC	CASSLQGSSYEQYF
-	14	TRBV6-1	TRBJ2-7	-	TGTGCCAGCTGCCGGGCGAGACAAGGAGGCGAGCAGTACTTC	CASCRARQGGEQYF
TRBD2	14	TRBV7-2	TRBJ2-5	-	TGTGCCAGCAGCTTGCCGGGGGGGCAAGGGACCCAGTACTTC	CASSLPGGQGTQYF
-	14	TRBV7-9	TRBJ1-1	once	TGTGCCAGCAGCCCGCTGGGGGGGGACACTGAAGCTTTCTTT	CASSPLGGDTEAFF
-	14	TRBV7-2	TRBJ1-1	-	TGTGCCAGCAGCCCAAATAGCCAATACACTGAAGCTTTCTTT	CASSPNSQYTEAFF